These T cell receptor beta chains were read from a single sample in a study of T cells in Graves' hyperthyroidism and ophthalmopathy. TCRdb re-called the multiplex PCR reads through MiXCR, storing one row per CDR3 protein. The sample lists around 400,000 distinct CDR3 sequences, approximately 13% occurring once. Sequencing input: blood. The source is a young woman with Graves' hyperthyroidism. The CDR3 runs from the conserved cysteine through the conserved F or W. Each record gives: CDR3 DNA, CDR3 protein, D gene, J gene, clone size, V gene. The D gene is left open where the match is weak. Where a row states a size, it is once, few, many or the class of an expanded clone; other rows omit it.

DNA: TGTGCCAGCAGTGAGGATGGCACCGGGGAGCTGTTTTTT
CDR3: CASSEDGTGELFF
D: .
J: TRBJ2-2
size: many
V: TRBV2

DNA: TGTGCCAGCAGGAGCTTCGGACGGGATAATTCACCCCTCCACTTT
CDR3: CASRSFGRDNSPLHF
D: .
J: TRBJ1-6
size: many
V: TRBV6-1

DNA: TGTGCCAGCAGCTCCCACGAGCAGGGCGGGAATGCTGAAGCTTTCTTT
CDR3: CASSSHEQGGNAEAFF
D: .
J: TRBJ1-1
size: many
V: TRBV4-2

DNA: TGTGCCAGTAGTAAATCCGGGACAGGGGAGCAGTACTTC
CDR3: CASSKSGTGEQYF
D: TRBD1
J: TRBJ2-7
size: many
V: TRBV19

DNA: TGTGCCAGCACCCCGGGACTAGCGGGAGTTGGGGAGCTGTTTTTT
CDR3: CASTPGLAGVGELFF
D: TRBD2
J: TRBJ2-2
size: many
V: TRBV5-8

DNA: TGTGCCAGCAGCCGGAACAGGGGGTTACACACTGAAGCTTTCTTT
CDR3: CASSRNRGLHTEAFF
D: TRBD1
J: TRBJ1-1
size: many
V: TRBV6-2/TRBV6-3

DNA: TGTGCCAGCAGTGAGGATGAATCGAAGGAGCAGTTCTTC
CDR3: CASSEDESKEQFF
D: .
J: TRBJ2-1
size: many
V: TRBV6-4

DNA: TGTGCCAGCTCACCACCAGTGGTGAGGAACACTGAAGCTTTCTTT
CDR3: CASSPPVVRNTEAFF
D: .
J: TRBJ1-1
size: many
V: TRBV18

DNA: TGTGCCAGCTCCCTTTCATTAGGCCAAGATACGCAGTATTTT
CDR3: CASSLSLGQDTQYF
D: .
J: TRBJ2-3
size: many
V: TRBV18

DNA: TGTGCCAGCAGCCCCGGGCTGAGCTCCTACGAGCAGTACTTC
CDR3: CASSPGLSSYEQYF
D: .
J: TRBJ2-7
size: few
V: TRBV11-2

DNA: TGTGCCAGCAACGCGGTGTCCACTGAAGCTTTCTTT
CDR3: CASNAVSTEAFF
D: .
J: TRBJ1-1
size: many
V: TRBV6-2/TRBV6-3

DNA: TGTGCCACCCAGGGTCAATCCCTTGAAGCTTTCTTT
CDR3: CATQGQSLEAFF
D: .
J: TRBJ1-1
size: few
V: TRBV6-2/TRBV6-3

DNA: TGTGCCAGCAGCCAAGATTGGGATTACAAAAACATTCAGTACTTC
CDR3: CASSQDWDYKNIQYF
D: .
J: TRBJ2-4
size: few
V: TRBV4-2

DNA: TGTGCCAGCAGCGGCCAAGGTAACCGGGGCTACACCTTC
CDR3: CASSGQGNRGYTF
D: .
J: TRBJ1-2
size: few
V: TRBV9

DNA: TGTGCCAGCAGTTCGGGACAGGGGGCAGCTGGGGCCAACGTCCTGACTTTC
CDR3: CASSSGQGAAGANVLTF
D: TRBD1
J: TRBJ2-6
size: many
V: TRBV28

DNA: TGTGCCAGCCTTACGGAGGGAAGAGAGACCCAGTACTTC
CDR3: CASLTEGRETQYF
D: .
J: TRBJ2-5
size: many
V: TRBV6-1

DNA: TGCAGCGTTGTTTCCGGCGTGAACACCGGGGAGCTGTTTTTT
CDR3: CSVVSGVNTGELFF
D: .
J: TRBJ2-2
size: many
V: TRBV29-1

DNA: TGTGCCAGCAGCTTCCTGGGCTCTGGGGCCAACGTCCTGACTTTC
CDR3: CASSFLGSGANVLTF
D: .
J: TRBJ2-6
size: many
V: TRBV7-2

DNA: TGTGCCAGCAGCTTGTGGGGTGGGGGGACCGAGCAGTACTTC
CDR3: CASSLWGGGTEQYF
D: .
J: TRBJ2-7
size: .
V: TRBV5-6

DNA: TGTGCCTGGAGTGCCGGTAGCGGGCAGTTCTTC
CDR3: CAWSAGSGQFF
D: .
J: TRBJ2-1
size: many
V: TRBV30

DNA: TGCGCCAGCAGCTTACGGGGCAGGGCCTTAACGGGGGGCACTGAAGCTTTCTTT
CDR3: CASSLRGRALTGGTEAFF
D: .
J: TRBJ1-1
size: many
V: TRBV5-1

DNA: TGTGCCAGCAGCTTTCTCGGGACAGCTGGAAACACCATATATTTT
CDR3: CASSFLGTAGNTIYF
D: TRBD1
J: TRBJ1-3
size: .
V: TRBV5-5

DNA: TGCAGTGCTAGAGCTTCAAGGGTAGCGGGAGAGTCTATATCCTACAATGAGCAGTTCTTC
CDR3: CSARASRVAGESISYNEQFF
D: TRBD2
J: TRBJ2-1
size: few
V: TRBV20-1

DNA: TGCGCCAGCAGCCAAGATGTATTCTTCGACTCCTACGAGCAGTACTTC
CDR3: CASSQDVFFDSYEQYF
D: .
J: TRBJ2-7
size: many
V: TRBV4-3

DNA: TGTGCCAGCAGTTTAGGGACAGGGTGGGATGAGCAGTTCTTC
CDR3: CASSLGTGWDEQFF
D: TRBD1
J: TRBJ2-1
size: many
V: TRBV27

DNA: TGTGCCAGCAGCTTAACTAGCGGGACTGACACCGGGGAGCTGTTTTTT
CDR3: CASSLTSGTDTGELFF
D: TRBD2
J: TRBJ2-2
size: .
V: TRBV7-2

DNA: TGCAGTGCTCTGAGACAGGGGACTAATGAAAAACTGTTTTTT
CDR3: CSALRQGTNEKLFF
D: TRBD1
J: TRBJ1-4
size: .
V: TRBV20-1

DNA: TGTGCCAGCACCCTGAGGGGGTACACCGGGGAGCTGTTTTTT
CDR3: CASTLRGYTGELFF
D: .
J: TRBJ2-2
size: .
V: TRBV28

DNA: TGTGCCAGCAGCGACCGGGACGGGGCCGGTCGTGAGTACTTC
CDR3: CASSDRDGAGREYF
D: .
J: TRBJ2-7
size: many
V: TRBV7-9

DNA: TGTGCCAGTAGTATAGGAGCTAGCAATGAGCAGTTCTTC
CDR3: CASSIGASNEQFF
D: .
J: TRBJ2-1
size: .
V: TRBV19

DNA: TGTGCCAGCGCAGGGTTGAGCGAGCAGTACTTC
CDR3: CASAGLSEQYF
D: .
J: TRBJ2-7
size: once
V: TRBV28

DNA: TGTGCCAGCAGCCCCGGGACAGGGGCGGGAGGCTACACCTTC
CDR3: CASSPGTGAGGYTF
D: TRBD1
J: TRBJ1-2
size: many
V: TRBV3-1

DNA: TGTGCCACCCTCCGTCGGGACAGCCTATACGAGCAGTACTTC
CDR3: CATLRRDSLYEQYF
D: TRBD1
J: TRBJ2-7
size: many
V: TRBV2

DNA: TGTGCCAGCGGACTGGGACAGGGGGCCACTGAAGCTTTCTTT
CDR3: CASGLGQGATEAFF
D: TRBD1
J: TRBJ1-1
size: .
V: TRBV7-2

DNA: TGTGCCAGTAGTTCGGCGGACAGGGGAAGCACTGAAGCTTTCTTT
CDR3: CASSSADRGSTEAFF
D: TRBD1
J: TRBJ1-1
size: .
V: TRBV19

DNA: TGTGCCAGCAGTTTGGGGTACTCTGGAAACACCATATATTTT
CDR3: CASSLGYSGNTIYF
D: .
J: TRBJ1-3
size: few
V: TRBV12-3/TRBV12-4

DNA: TGCAGTGCTAGAACATCAGGGGGCGTCGGCAATCAGCCCCAGCATTTT
CDR3: CSARTSGGVGNQPQHF
D: TRBD1
J: TRBJ1-5
size: few
V: TRBV20-1

DNA: TGTGCCAGCAGCCTACAACCGGGACAGCCAAACAATGAGCAGTTCTTC
CDR3: CASSLQPGQPNNEQFF
D: TRBD1
J: TRBJ2-1
size: many
V: TRBV7-2

DNA: TGTGCCAGCACCGGTGGGGAGACCCAGTACTTC
CDR3: CASTGGETQYF
D: .
J: TRBJ2-5
size: many
V: TRBV7-9

DNA: TGTGCCAGCAGCGTCCTAACTAGCGGGGGGCTGCACGAGCAGTACTTC
CDR3: CASSVLTSGGLHEQYF
D: TRBD2
J: TRBJ2-7
size: many
V: TRBV7-8

DNA: TGCGCCAGCAGCTTCGGACAGGGGGCTGACGAGCAGTACTTC
CDR3: CASSFGQGADEQYF
D: TRBD1
J: TRBJ2-7
size: many
V: TRBV5-1

DNA: TGTGCCAGCCGCCCGGGCCTCGGCTCCTATAGCAATCAGCCCCAGCATTTT
CDR3: CASRPGLGSYSNQPQHF
D: .
J: TRBJ1-5
size: many
V: TRBV7-8

DNA: TGTGCCAGCAAGGAGGGACAAACGAACACCGGGGAGCTGTTTTTT
CDR3: CASKEGQTNTGELFF
D: .
J: TRBJ2-2
size: many
V: TRBV28

DNA: TGTGCCACAAAGGGGGAGGGGGCTAGCACCGGGGAGCTGTTTTTT
CDR3: CATKGEGASTGELFF
D: .
J: TRBJ2-2
size: many
V: TRBV6-1

DNA: TGTGCCAGCAGTCCCGGGACACCGGGAGAGACCCAGTACTTC
CDR3: CASSPGTPGETQYF
D: .
J: TRBJ2-5
size: few
V: TRBV25-1

DNA: TGTGCCAGCAAAACAAGGACTTCCTTTAATGAGCAGTTCTTC
CDR3: CASKTRTSFNEQFF
D: .
J: TRBJ2-1
size: many
V: TRBV2

DNA: TGTGCCAGCAGCTTAACGGGGATGGAGACCCAGTACTTC
CDR3: CASSLTGMETQYF
D: .
J: TRBJ2-5
size: many
V: TRBV7-3

DNA: TGTGCCAGCAGCCCAGGACAGGGGGACTATGGCTACACCTTC
CDR3: CASSPGQGDYGYTF
D: TRBD1
J: TRBJ1-2
size: many
V: TRBV5-5

DNA: TGTGCCAGCAGCCCCTCTCTTCAGAACACTGAAGCTTTCTTT
CDR3: CASSPSLQNTEAFF
D: .
J: TRBJ1-1
size: many
V: TRBV6-1

DNA: TGTGCCAGCAGCATCGGACAGTCTGAAAAACTGTTTTTT
CDR3: CASSIGQSEKLFF
D: .
J: TRBJ1-4
size: .
V: TRBV11-2

DNA: TGTGCCACCTCACCTGGGGCTAGCGACACAGATACGCAGTATTTT
CDR3: CATSPGASDTDTQYF
D: .
J: TRBJ2-3
size: .
V: TRBV9

DNA: TGTGCCAGCAGTTTATCTTCGGACAGGGGGCTAAGCAATGAGCAGTTCTTC
CDR3: CASSLSSDRGLSNEQFF
D: TRBD1
J: TRBJ2-1
size: .
V: TRBV27

DNA: TGCAGTGCTAGAGACCCGACAGGGAGAGGGGCCAACGTCCTGACTTTC
CDR3: CSARDPTGRGANVLTF
D: TRBD1
J: TRBJ2-6
size: many
V: TRBV20-1

DNA: TGCAGTGCTAGTGACCCTCGGGTGACCGGGGAGCTGTTTTTT
CDR3: CSASDPRVTGELFF
D: .
J: TRBJ2-2
size: few
V: TRBV20-1

DNA: TGTGCCAGCAGCCCTCAAGTGGACCGAAGGGGGGACTATGGCTACACCTTC
CDR3: CASSPQVDRRGDYGYTF
D: .
J: TRBJ1-2
size: many
V: TRBV7-2

DNA: TGCGCCAGCAGCCCCGACGGACATGGCTACACCTTC
CDR3: CASSPDGHGYTF
D: .
J: TRBJ1-2
size: many
V: TRBV5-1

DNA: TGTGCCAGCAGCCTCTCAGGAAGCTCTGGAAACACCATATATTTT
CDR3: CASSLSGSSGNTIYF
D: .
J: TRBJ1-3
size: many
V: TRBV3-1